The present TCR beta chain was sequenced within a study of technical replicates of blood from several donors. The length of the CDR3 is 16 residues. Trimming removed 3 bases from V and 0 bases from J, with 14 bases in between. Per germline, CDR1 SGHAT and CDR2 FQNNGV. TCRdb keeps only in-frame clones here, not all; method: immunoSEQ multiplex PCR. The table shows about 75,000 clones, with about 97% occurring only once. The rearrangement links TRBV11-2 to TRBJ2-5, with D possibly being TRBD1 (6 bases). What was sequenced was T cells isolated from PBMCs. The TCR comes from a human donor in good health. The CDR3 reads CASSLTGSYYQETQYF. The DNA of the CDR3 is TGTGCCAGCAGCTTGACAGGTTCTTACTACCAAGAGACCCAGTACTTC.